This T cell receptor (beta chain) appears in the sequencing data of a study of identical twins. General study results and limits: A lower insertion count was a feature of abundant cord blood beta clonotypes, with no such feature in memory repertoires. In beta out-of-frame sequences, the excess sharing between twins was weaker.

With respect to this clonotype: The target antigen is unknown.

A universal primer site came from template switching; cDNA carried unique molecular identifiers. TCRdb analysed the 5' RACE reads with MiXCR anew, one entry per CDR3 protein. The repertoire holds 1.5 million to 2 million distinct CDR3 sequences, with less than 40% as singletons. The ends lost 4 bases at V and 1 base at J; junction bases unmatched: 5. Germline V CDR1 and CDR2: SQVTM, ANQGSEA. CDR3 length equals 15 residues. Healthy Caucasians, and only they, were the donors. The chain combines TRBV29-1 with TRBJ2-1; 9 bases line up with TRBD2. Sequences were obtained from cord blood. The clonotype was recovered from a newborn girl in good health. The CDR3 sequence is CSVGQRGASYNEQFF. For the CDR3, the DNA is TGCAGCGTTGGTCAGCGGGGGGCGTCCTACAATGAGCAGTTCTTC.